The 11 T cell receptor beta chains listed next were all sequenced from one sample in a study of cytomegalovirus exposure and HLA in healthy donors. The PCR had 60 Vbeta and 13 Jbeta primers. The protocol was immunoSEQ multiplex PCR, while the TCRdb copy is restricted to in-frame clones and leaves out a portion. The sample has roughly 80,000 clones, roughly four fifths seen once; the top ten hold under 2%. What was sequenced was PBMCs. Receptors originate from a woman aged 30 to 39 in good health and CMV-seronegative.

V and J are TRBV18 and TRBJ1-4, with a weak D call TRBD1 (5 bases). Trimming took off 3 bases at V and 4 bases at J, with 15 bases between the two ends. The CDR3 sequence is 16 residues long. Germline-derived CDR1 and CDR2 are KGHSH and LQKENI. The CDR3 bases are TGTGCCAGCTCACCCTCTCTGGGGGGTGATAATGAAAAACTGTTTTTT. Its translation is CASSPSLGGDNEKLFF.

The CDR3 here is CAVGHYEQYF. The CDR3, as DNA: TGTGCCGTGGGACACTACGAGCAGTACTTC. The V and J genes are TRBV30 and TRBJ2-7; D may be TRBD1 (6 bases). CDR1 is GTSNPN, CDR2 SVGIG, per germline (reference sequence). The CDR3 is 10 amino acids. Deletions cut 8 bases from V and 3 bases from J, with 8 bases between.

This clone was seen more than once but under ten times. The chain joins TRBV27 to TRBJ2-2; 8 nucleotides line up with TRBD1. The CDR3 sequence is 19 residues long. With V trimmed by 3 bases and J by 1 base, 13 bases remained unmatched. Germline values: CDR1 MNHEY, CDR2 SMNVEV (reference sequence). Here the CDR3 reads CASSFRGPGQDMNTGELFF. The CDR3 DNA reads as TGTGCCAGCAGTTTCCGCGGTCCGGGACAGGATATGAACACCGGGGAGCTGTTTTTT.

The chain combines TRBV5-1 with TRBJ2-1; D ambiguous. CDR1 is SGHRS and CDR2 is YFSETQ in the germline V gene. Trimming took 5 bases from V and 0 from J, leaving 12 bases between them. The CDR3 length is 15 residues. CDR3 in amino acids: CASRWRLSSYNEQFF. In nucleotides, the CDR3 is TGCGCCAGCAGGTGGCGGCTGAGCTCCTACAATGAGCAGTTCTTC.

This clone was detected once. V and J are TRBV5-1 and TRBJ1-2; 7 nucleotides line up with TRBD1. CDR1 SGHRS and CDR2 YFSETQ come from the germline V gene. The CDR3 runs 15 residues. The V segment lost 4 bases and the J segment 7 bases; nucleotides outside the gene matches: 13. The CDR3 here is CASSAGTGVGSGYTF. In DNA, the CDR3 is TGCGCCAGCAGCGCAGGAACAGGGGTCGGGAGTGGCTACACCTTC.

This clone has just a few counts. The rearrangement joins TRBV30 to TRBJ2-5; D is possibly TRBD1 (6 bases). There are 15 residues in the CDR3. CDR1 and CDR2 from the germline V gene are GTSNPN and SVGIG (reference sequence). Trimming left V 7 bases short and J 2 bases short, with 20 bases between. As DNA, the CDR3 is TGTGCCTTGACTCGATCTGGGACAACTCAAGAGACCCAGTACTTC. Translated: CALTRSGTTQETQYF.

The V and J genes are TRBV7-8 and TRBJ2-1; TRBD2 matches 11 bases. V dropped 5 bases and J dropped 3; count of bases not matched to a gene: 9. CDR1 and CDR2 (germline): SGHVS, FQNEAQ. The CDR3 sequence is 17 residues long. In DNA, the CDR3 is TGTGCCAGCAGCCCGCTTAGCGGGAGGGCCTTCTACAATGAGCAGTTCTTC. Residues: CASSPLSGRAFYNEQFF.

This clone was counted a single time. This chain connects TRBV19 to TRBJ1-1; maybe TRBD1 (6 bases). The germline V gene encodes CDR1 LNHDA and CDR2 SQIVND (reference sequence). This CDR3 has 13 amino acids. Trimming shortened V by 1 base and J by 4 bases, and 7 bases separated the two germline ends. CDR3 sequence (DNA): TGTGCCAGTAGTATAGGGGGGCTCACTGAAGCTTTCTTT. It codes for CASSIGGLTEAFF. Combining the CDR3 with reference TRBV19 and TRBJ1-1 gives the whole variable domain DGGITQSPKYLFRKEGQNVTLSCEQNLNHDAMYWYRQDPGQGLRLIYYSQIVNDFQKGDIAEGYSVSREKKESFPLTVTSAQKNPTAFYLCASSIGGLTEAFFGQGTRLTVV.

V is TRBV6-1 and J is TRBJ2-5, with 9 positions matching TRBD1. Germline values: CDR1 MNHNS, CDR2 SASEGT. V lost 6 bases and J lost 3; bases outside the gene matches: 5. The CDR3 consists of 14 residues. CDR3 DNA sequence: TGTGCCAGCAGCTACAGGGGGCGCGAAGAGACCCAGTACTTC. Residues: CASSYRGREETQYF.

This chain links TRBV5-1 with TRBJ2-5; D gene unclear. The length of the CDR3 is 16 residues. Trimming took 1 base from V and 0 from J, leaving 13 bases between them. Germline CDR1 is SGHRS and CDR2 is YFSETQ. The CDR3 protein is CASSLSHRLYQETQYF. The DNA for the CDR3 is TGCGCCAGCAGCTTGAGCCACAGATTGTACCAAGAGACCCAGTACTTC.

This sequence joins TRBV6-5 and TRBJ2-6; D uncertain. The V and J ends lost 7 bases and 2 bases respectively, with 12 bases between them. This CDR3 region has 15 residues. Per the germline V gene, CDR1 is MNHEY and CDR2 is SVGAGI. CDR3 coding DNA: TGTGCCAGCACCCAGGCCGCCACTGGGGCCAACGTCCTGACTTTC. Encoded protein: CASTQAATGANVLTF.